The clone carrying this T cell receptor (beta chain) was picked up a small number of times. The data originate from a study of cytomegalovirus exposure and HLA in healthy donors. This CDR3 has 14 residues. V lost 5 bases, J lost 7 bases, and 14 bases lay in between. Germline V gene lookup returns CDR1 MDHEN and CDR2 SYDVKM. Use of 60 Vbeta and 13 Jbeta primers characterized the PCR. Using immunoSEQ multiplex PCR, the repertoire was profiled, and TCRdb retains in-frame clones only, with some absent. Among 97,000 or so clones, roughly a tenth were seen once, and the ten largest hold approximately 5.1%. The specimen sequenced was PBMCs. The TCR was taken from a man between 45 and 60 years old in good health and CMV-seropositive. J is TRBJ2-2 and V is TRBV28, with D perhaps matching TRBD2 (7 bases). Written as DNA, the CDR3 is TGTGCCAGCAGTCCTCCGGGGGGCGGCGGGGAGCTGTTTTTT. Translating gives CASSPPGGGGELFF. The variable domain in full, with the rest retrieved from reference TRBV28 and TRBJ2-2, is DVKVTQSSRYLVKRTGEKVFLECVQDMDHENMFWYRQDPGLGLRLIYFSYDVKMKEKGDIPEGYSVSREKKERFSLILESASTNQTSMYLCASSPPGGGGELFFGEGSRLTVL.